These T cell receptor beta chains were read from a single sample in a study of cytomegalovirus exposure and HLA in healthy donors. Using immunoSEQ multiplex PCR, the repertoire was profiled, and TCRdb retains in-frame clones only, with some absent. The sample has hundreds of thousands of clones, 75% to 90% seen once. Sequenced: PBMCs. These receptors all stem from a woman aged 18-29 years in good health and CMV-seronegative. Each CDR3 is given with its conserved first and last residue. Fields, in order: D gene, clone size, J gene, CDR3 length, V gene, CDR3 DNA, CDR3 protein. The D gene is left open where the match is weak. Expanded clones get a size class; other rows say once, few or many, or leave the size out.

D gene: .; clone size: .; J gene: TRBJ2-1; CDR3 length: 15; V gene: TRBV7-9; CDR3 DNA: TGTGCCTCCCAACCCCCCTTAGACTCCTACAATGAGCAGTTCTTC; CDR3 protein: CASQPPLDSYNEQFF
D gene: .; clone size: few; J gene: TRBJ2-4; CDR3 length: 16; V gene: TRBV5-5; CDR3 DNA: TGTGCCAGCAGCTCGGGGACTGGGCTAGCCAAAAACATTCAGTACTTC; CDR3 protein: CASSSGTGLAKNIQYF
D gene: TRBD2; clone size: .; J gene: TRBJ2-1; CDR3 length: 14; V gene: TRBV29-1; CDR3 DNA: TGCAGCGTTGACGGACTAGCGGGAGGGTTTGAGCAGTTCTTC; CDR3 protein: CSVDGLAGGFEQFF
D gene: .; clone size: few; J gene: TRBJ1-2; CDR3 length: 14; V gene: TRBV6-6; CDR3 DNA: TGTGCCAGCAGCCCCGGGACAAGGACGGGTGGCTACACCTTC; CDR3 protein: CASSPGTRTGGYTF
D gene: .; clone size: .; J gene: TRBJ1-1; CDR3 length: 13; V gene: TRBV2; CDR3 DNA: TGTGCCAGCAGTAGGGAGGGGGACACTGAAGCTTTCTTT; CDR3 protein: CASSREGDTEAFF
D gene: .; clone size: once; J gene: TRBJ1-4; CDR3 length: 15; V gene: TRBV9; CDR3 DNA: TGTGCCAGCAGCCCCAACAGTGCAACTAATGAAAAACTGTTTTTT; CDR3 protein: CASSPNSATNEKLFF
D gene: .; clone size: .; J gene: TRBJ1-2; CDR3 length: 13; V gene: TRBV7-2; CDR3 DNA: TGTGCCAGCAGCTTAAACGGGTACGATGGCTACACCTTC; CDR3 protein: CASSLNGYDGYTF
D gene: .; clone size: .; J gene: TRBJ2-2; CDR3 length: 14; V gene: TRBV7-6; CDR3 DNA: TGTGCCAGCAGCTTAGGAGTGGTCTCCGGGGAGCTGTTTTTT; CDR3 protein: CASSLGVVSGELFF
D gene: .; clone size: .; J gene: TRBJ1-1; CDR3 length: 17; V gene: TRBV5-8; CDR3 DNA: TGTGCCAGCAGCACCCAGGGTAAATTCGGGCGAAGGACTGAAGCTTTCTTT; CDR3 protein: CASSTQGKFGRRTEAFF
D gene: .; clone size: .; J gene: TRBJ1-1; CDR3 length: 13; V gene: TRBV6-6; CDR3 DNA: TGTGCCAGCAATAACAGGGATAGTACTGAAGCTTTCTTT; CDR3 protein: CASNNRDSTEAFF
D gene: TRBD2; clone size: .; J gene: TRBJ2-1; CDR3 length: 19; V gene: TRBV4-1; CDR3 DNA: TGCGCCAGCAGCCAAGTGGTGCTAGCGGGGGCGAGCTCCTACAATGAGCAGTTCTTC; CDR3 protein: CASSQVVLAGASSYNEQFF
D gene: TRBD2; clone size: .; J gene: TRBJ2-7; CDR3 length: 14; V gene: TRBV15; CDR3 DNA: TGTGCCACCAGCAGAGCGGGAGGGTCCTACGAGCAGTACTTC; CDR3 protein: CATSRAGGSYEQYF
D gene: .; clone size: .; J gene: TRBJ2-2; CDR3 length: 14; V gene: TRBV27; CDR3 DNA: TGTGCCAGCAGTTTGAGACTATATACCGGGGAGCTGTTTTTT; CDR3 protein: CASSLRLYTGELFF
D gene: .; clone size: .; J gene: TRBJ2-3; CDR3 length: 14; V gene: TRBV6-5; CDR3 DNA: TGTGCCAGCAGTTATGGCACACGCACGGATACGCAGTATTTT; CDR3 protein: CASSYGTRTDTQYF
D gene: .; clone size: .; J gene: TRBJ2-7; CDR3 length: 15; V gene: TRBV6-5; CDR3 DNA: TGTGCCAGCAGTTCTGCAGGGGAGGGCTCCTACGAGCAGTACTTC; CDR3 protein: CASSSAGEGSYEQYF
D gene: .; clone size: .; J gene: TRBJ1-1; CDR3 length: 13; V gene: TRBV6-5; CDR3 DNA: TGTGCCAGCAGTCAACGAACAGGGAGGGGAGCTTTCTTT; CDR3 protein: CASSQRTGRGAFF
D gene: .; clone size: .; J gene: TRBJ2-7; CDR3 length: 15; V gene: TRBV7-2; CDR3 DNA: TGTGCCAGCATCCTTAGCAGGGAAACTGGGTACGAGCAGTACTTC; CDR3 protein: CASILSRETGYEQYF
D gene: TRBD2; clone size: .; J gene: TRBJ2-1; CDR3 length: 16; V gene: TRBV5-4; CDR3 DNA: TGTGCCAGCAGCGCCGGGACTAGCGGGAGTGGGGATGAGCAGTTCTTC; CDR3 protein: CASSAGTSGSGDEQFF
D gene: TRBD1; clone size: .; J gene: TRBJ2-1; CDR3 length: 16; V gene: TRBV9; CDR3 DNA: TGTGCCAGCAGCGTAGCCCGGGACAGGGACTACAATGAGCAGTTCTTC; CDR3 protein: CASSVARDRDYNEQFF
D gene: TRBD2; clone size: .; J gene: TRBJ2-1; CDR3 length: 16; V gene: TRBV7-9; CDR3 DNA: TGTGCCAGCAGCTTAGGTGAACTAGCGGGCTACAATGAGCAGTTCTTC; CDR3 protein: CASSLGELAGYNEQFF
D gene: .; clone size: .; J gene: TRBJ2-1; CDR3 length: 13; V gene: TRBV7-2; CDR3 DNA: TGTGCCAGCAGGTACCCCGGCGGAGGTGAGCAGTTCTTC; CDR3 protein: CASRYPGGGEQFF
D gene: TRBD2; clone size: .; J gene: TRBJ2-3; CDR3 length: 16; V gene: TRBV10-1; CDR3 DNA: TGCGCCAGCAGTGAGTCTCTTAGCGGGCCCACAGATACGCAGTATTTT; CDR3 protein: CASSESLSGPTDTQYF
D gene: .; clone size: .; J gene: TRBJ1-5; CDR3 length: 14; V gene: TRBV6-1; CDR3 DNA: TGTGCCAGCAAATACACAACTAACAATCAGCCCCAGCATTTT; CDR3 protein: CASKYTTNNQPQHF
D gene: .; clone size: .; J gene: TRBJ2-1; CDR3 length: 15; V gene: TRBV9; CDR3 DNA: TGTGCCAGCAGCGTAGCTAGTCAAAACTACAATGAGCAGTTCTTC; CDR3 protein: CASSVASQNYNEQFF
D gene: .; clone size: .; J gene: TRBJ1-6; CDR3 length: 15; V gene: TRBV5-1; CDR3 DNA: TGCGCCAGCAGCTTAGCAACAGGGTATAATTCACCCCTCCACTTT; CDR3 protein: CASSLATGYNSPLHF
D gene: TRBD2; clone size: .; J gene: TRBJ2-7; CDR3 length: 17; V gene: TRBV18; CDR3 DNA: TGTGCCAGCTCACCGCGCGAGGGTAGGACTAGCTACTACGAGCAGTACTTC; CDR3 protein: CASSPREGRTSYYEQYF
D gene: .; clone size: .; J gene: TRBJ2-1; CDR3 length: 12; V gene: TRBV13; CDR3 DNA: TGTGCCAGCAGCGCCTATATCAATGAGCAGTTCTTC; CDR3 protein: CASSAYINEQFF
D gene: TRBD2; clone size: .; J gene: TRBJ2-1; CDR3 length: 15; V gene: TRBV19; CDR3 DNA: TGTGCCAGTAGTAAACTAGCGGGGGGGAGGGATGAGCAGTTCTTC; CDR3 protein: CASSKLAGGRDEQFF